This T cell receptor (beta chain) originates from a study of regulatory T cells in long-lasting Graves disease. Specified time point: newly diagnosed GD, antithyroid drugs for less than 3 months. The TCR library was made from RNA extracted from PBMCs. Findings and caveats of the study: Thyroid tissue went unstudied; only peripheral blood was examined. Reduced TCR diversity was observed in persistent Graves' patients versus newly diagnosed patients.

The authors built TCR beta libraries using iRepertoire HTBI primers and Arm-PCR of CDR3 regions. TCRdb recomputed calls from the multiplex PCR reads with MiXCR, one row per CDR3 protein. The sample has around 250,000 distinct CDR3 sequences; around 20% are singletons. With regard to this clonotype: The target antigen is unknown.

The sequence was obtained from a female donor with Graves disease. This specimen consisted of peripheral blood mononuclear cells (PBMCs), obtained at new diagnosis, from a patient treated with antithyroid drugs.

The CDR3 sequence is CASSYNGGEAFF. The CDR3 DNA is TGTGCCAGCAGTTACAACGGAGGTGAAGCTTTCTTT. J is TRBJ1-1 and V is TRBV6-9; D is ambiguous. V was shortened by 3 bases and J by 7 bases, with 9 bases between the two germline ends. In germline, CDR1 is MNHGY, CDR2 SVAAGI. The CDR3 is 12 amino acids.